This TCR beta chain was sequenced in a study of CD8+ T cells in alopecia areata. Trimming pared 2 bases from V and 5 bases from J, leaving 18 bases between. Germline V gives CDR1 MNHNY, CDR2 SVGAGI (reference sequence). CDR3 length: 16 amino acids. The sequencing template was cDNA reverse transcribed from extracted RNA. Measured with immunoSEQ multiplex PCR; TCRdb has only the in-frame clones, and not every one. The sample lists 140,000 or so clones, about 47% occurring once. The rearrangement links TRBV6-6 to TRBJ2-5; D tentatively fits TRBD1 or TRBD2 (5 bases each). Sequenced material: CD4+ T cells sorted from blood, taken at week 0. This clonotype originated in a human donor with alopecia areata. The CDR3 DNA is TGTGCCAGCAGTTACAGGATGGGACGGTCACGGGAGACCCAGTACTTC. Translation: CASSYRMGRSRETQYF.